What follows are 31 T cell receptor beta chains derived from one specimen sequenced in a study of OX40 agonist ivuxolimab in advanced cancers. The table came from immunoSEQ multiplex PCR; TCRdb's copy has only in-frame clones and leaves some out. Of roughly 110,000 clones detected, about nine tenths appear once; the ten largest clones hold 0.4% to 0.6%. Sequencing was performed on CD4+ or CD8+ T cells sorted from blood, taken in a trial of the OX40 agonist ivuxolimab. Source of these receptors: an adult with an advanced solid tumor such as melanoma, head and neck, liver or kidney cancer.

The chain is built from TRBV7-8 and TRBJ1-2; D is possibly TRBD1 (5 bases). Germline loops: CDR1 SGHVS, CDR2 FQNEAQ. The CDR3 has 15 residues. V was shortened by 1 base and J by 0 bases, with 9 bases between the two germline ends. For the CDR3, the DNA is TGTGCCAGCAGCTTAGAATCAGGGACTAACTATGGCTACACCTTC. This gives the protein CASSLESGTNYGYTF.

The genes are TRBV28 and TRBJ2-7; TRBD1 is a possible D gene (6 bases). The V gene's germline CDR1 is MDHEN and CDR2 SYDVKM. V lost 5 bases, J lost 2 bases, and 13 bases lay in between. The CDR3 spans 14 residues. The CDR3 DNA reads TGTGCCAGCAGTGCCCCAGGGGCGACCTACGAGCAGTACTTC. Translating it yields CASSAPGATYEQYF.

The rearrangement uses TRBV14 and TRBJ1-2; 9 nucleotides align to TRBD1. The CDR3 is 16 amino acids. V shed 6 bases and J 2 bases; nucleotides not matched to a gene: 10. The germline V gene encodes CDR1 SGHDN and CDR2 FVKESK. The CDR3 coding sequence is TGTGCCAGCAGGCGGGGGCCGGGACAGGGCAACTATGGCTACACCTTC. Amino acids: CASRRGPGQGNYGYTF.

This chain connects TRBV5-8 to TRBJ2-5; D is ambiguous. This CDR3 spans 14 amino acids. Trimming took off 1 base at V and 5 bases at J, with 12 bases between the two ends. Germline values: CDR1 SGHTS, CDR2 YDEGEE. CDR3 sequence (DNA): TGTGCCAGCAGCTTGTGGGGTGACGAGGAGACCCAGTACTTC. This gives the protein CASSLWGDEETQYF.

The chain employs TRBV5-6 and TRBJ2-5; D not resolved. The V gene lost 3 bases and the J gene lost 5 bases, with 11 bases spanning the gap. The CDR3 spans 13 residues. Germline V gene sequence: CDR1 SGHDT, CDR2 YYEEEE. CDR3 residues: CASSSTSPETQYF. CDR3 nucleotides: TGTGCCAGCAGCTCTACGTCCCCGGAGACCCAGTACTTC. Combining the CDR3 with reference TRBV5-6 and TRBJ2-5 gives the whole variable domain DAGVTQSPTHLIKTRGQQVTLRCSPKSGHDTVSWYQQALGQGPQFIFQYYEEEERQRGNFPDRFSGHQFPNYSSELNVNALLLGDSALYLCASSSTSPETQYFGPGTRLLVL.

This clone was counted once. The chain is built from TRBV7-8 and TRBJ2-1; D may be TRBD2 (5 bases). Per the germline V gene, CDR1 is SGHVS and CDR2 is FQNEAQ. CDR3 length: 15 amino acids. The ends were cut back, 1 base at V and 3 bases at J, with 10 bases in the middle. CDR3 nucleotides: TGTGCCAGCAGCTTAGAGAGGGTCTTCTACAATGAGCAGTTCTTC. Translated, it gives CASSLERVFYNEQFF.

The J gene is TRBJ1-6, the V gene TRBV18; D gene unclear. Germline V gene sequence: CDR1 KGHSH, CDR2 LQKENI. The CDR3 is 13 amino acids. V lost 5 bases to trimming and J lost 7 bases, with 9 bases between them. The chain's CDR3 is CASSSSQNSPLHF. The CDR3 bases are TGTGCCAGCTCATCGAGCCAGAATTCACCCCTCCACTTT.

The count of this clone is one. CDR3 protein: CASSEGDYGYTF. DNA for the CDR3: TGTGCCAGCAGTGAGGGGGACTATGGCTACACCTTC. The chain has TRBV6-1 and TRBJ1-2; TRBD1 is a possible D gene (5 bases). Per the germline V gene, CDR1 is MNHNS and CDR2 is SASEGT. This CDR3 comprises 12 residues. Trimming left V 3 bases short and J 3 bases short, with 5 bases between.

This clone has more than one count but fewer than ten. This rearrangement joins TRBV5-6 to TRBJ2-5; 11 positions agree with TRBD2. With 4 bases clipped from V and 5 bases from J, the junction kept 7 bases outside the gene matches. The germline CDR1 and CDR2 sequences are SGHDT and YYEEEE. The length of the CDR3 is 15 residues. The CDR3 DNA follows: TGTGCCAGCAGCCGAACGGGACTAGCGGAGGAGACCCAGTACTTC. This translates into CASSRTGLAEETQYF.

The chain is built from TRBV10-3 and TRBJ2-7; D possibly corresponds to TRBD1 (6 bases). CDR1 and CDR2 from the germline V gene are ENHRY and SYGVKD. Between the trimmed V and J ends, which lost 3 bases and 0 bases, there was a span of 12 bases. The CDR3 sequence is 15 residues long. Here the CDR3 DNA reads TGTGCCATCAGTGACCGCCGGGACAACTCCTACGAGCAGTACTTC. This sequence encodes CAISDRRDNSYEQYF.

The rearrangement joins TRBV2 to TRBJ2-6; 7 positions agree with TRBD1. The V gene's germline CDR1 is SNHLY and CDR2 FYNNEI. V gave up 5 bases and J gave up 0 bases; unmatched junction bases: 4. The CDR3 consists of 16 residues. For the CDR3, the DNA is TGTGCCAGCAGTAGGACAGGCTTCTCTGGGGCCAACGTCCTGACTTTC. Residues: CASSRTGFSGANVLTF.

V and J are TRBV18 and TRBJ1-1, with a weak D call TRBD1 (6 bases). This CDR3 region has 13 residues. V was cut by 3 bases and J by 2 bases, with 7 bases left in between. Germline loops: CDR1 KGHSH, CDR2 LQKENI. This CDR3 reads CASSPGQNTEAFF. The CDR3 DNA sequence: TGTGCCAGCTCACCGGGACAAAACACTGAAGCTTTCTTT. Filled out from reference TRBV18 and TRBJ1-1, the complete variable domain reads NAGVMQNPRHLVRRRGQEARLRCSPMKGHSHVYWYRQLPEEGLKFMVYLQKENIIDESGMPKERFSAEFPKEGPSILRIQQVVRGDSAAYFCASSPGQNTEAFFGQGTRLTVV.

The J gene is TRBJ2-1, the V gene TRBV5-1, with TRBD1 identical over 8 bases. In germline, CDR1 is SGHRS, CDR2 YFSETQ. V lost 3 bases, J lost 7 bases, and 6 bases stayed unmatched. This CDR3 contains 14 residues. In DNA, the CDR3 is TGCGCCAGCAGCTCGGACAGGGTTTGGAATGAGCAGTTCTTC. Translated, it gives CASSSDRVWNEQFF. Looking up the rest from reference TRBV5-1 and TRBJ2-1 gives the full variable domain: KAGVTQTPRYLIKTRGQQVTLSCSPISGHRSVSWYQQTPGQGLQFLFEYFSETQRNKGNFPGRFSGRQFSNSRSEMNVSTLELGDSALYLCASSSDRVWNEQFFGPGTRLTVL.

This clone was seen once. The chain couples TRBV11-2 to TRBJ2-2; TRBD1 is a possible D gene (6 bases). The CDR3 contains 14 residues. Germline V gene data show CDR1 as SGHAT and CDR2 as FQNNGV. Trimming cost V 10 bases and J 2 bases, with 14 bases left between them. The CDR3 DNA follows: TGTGCCACCAAAACAGGGCTCAACACCGGGGAGCTGTTTTTT. It specifies CATKTGLNTGELFF.

The chain recombines TRBV6-1 with TRBJ1-2; D is undetermined. V lost 1 base and J lost 3, with 15 bases in between. The CDR3 has 16 residues. Germline V CDR1 and CDR2: MNHNS, SASEGT. CDR3: CASSEEGVGYHYGYTF. The CDR3 DNA is TGTGCCAGCAGTGAAGAGGGTGTAGGGTACCACTATGGCTACACCTTC.

The V and J genes are TRBV29-1 and TRBJ2-5, with D perhaps TRBD2 (6 bases). V was cut by 7 bases and J by 7 bases, with 13 bases left in between. CDR3 length equals 11 residues. Germline V gives CDR1 SQVTM, CDR2 ANQGSEA. The CDR3, as DNA: TGCAGCGCCCTCCTCGGGGGGACCCAGTACTTC. This gives the protein CSALLGGTQYF. Filled out from reference TRBV29-1 and TRBJ2-5, the complete variable domain reads SAVISQKPSRDICQRGTSLTIQCQVDSQVTMMFWYRQQPGQSLTLIATANQGSEATYESGFVIDKFPISRPNLTFSTLTVSNMSPEDSSIYLCSALLGGTQYFGPGTRLLVL.

The V gene is TRBV7-9, the J gene TRBJ1-4; 10 nucleotides agree with TRBD1. This CDR3 is 16 amino acids long. The germline V gene encodes CDR1 SEHNR and CDR2 FQNEAQ (reference sequence). J lost 5 bases, V lost 5 bases, and 8 bases had no gene match. The CDR3 is CASSPGTGQGNEKLFF. The CDR3 DNA reads as TGTGCCAGCAGCCCGGGCACGGGACAGGGGAATGAAAAACTGTTTTTT.

In its sample, this clone was seen a few times. J is TRBJ1-2 and V is TRBV28; D is undetermined. The CDR3 is 13 residues long. V lost 5 bases and J 4 bases, leaving 11 bases between the germline ends. Germline V gene lookup returns CDR1 MDHEN and CDR2 SYDVKM. CDR3 DNA: TGTGCCAGCAGTATCTTGTCTGGCTATGGCTACACCTTC. Its protein is CASSILSGYGYTF.

In this sample, this clone turned up once. The chain is built from TRBV6-1 and TRBJ1-5; D is possibly TRBD1 (5 bases). V was clipped by 8 bases and J by 4 bases, with 18 bases between them. CDR1 and CDR2 from the germline V gene are MNHNS and SASEGT. The CDR3 has 15 residues. This chain's CDR3 is CASVSGQGYNQPQHF. CDR3 coding DNA: TGTGCCAGCGTATCCGGGCAGGGATATAATCAGCCCCAGCATTTT.

The rearrangement joins TRBV25-1 to TRBJ2-7; the D gene is possibly TRBD1 (5 bases). Deletions cut 2 bases from V and 0 bases from J, with 8 bases between. Germline-derived CDR1 and CDR2 are MGHDK and SYGVNS. The CDR3 has 14 residues. The CDR3 region has the DNA TGTGCCAGCAGTGAAAACAGGTTCTCCTACGAGCAGTACTTC. Residues: CASSENRFSYEQYF.

The V gene is TRBV30, the J gene TRBJ1-2; no firm D call. The length of the CDR3 is 13 residues. The germline V and J ends were trimmed by 5 bases and 7 bases, with 17 bases remaining between them. Germline V lookup: CDR1 GTSNPN, CDR2 SVGIG (reference sequence). The CDR3 sequence: CAWAPPGWSGYTF. In DNA, the CDR3 is TGTGCCTGGGCCCCACCGGGGTGGAGTGGCTACACCTTC.

The chain joins TRBV2 to TRBJ2-3; weak D call: TRBD1 (6 bases). The CDR3 length is 14 residues. Germline CDR1 and CDR2: SNHLY and FYNNEI. Trimming took 6 bases from V and 0 from J, leaving 10 bases between them. CDR3: CASSPDRSTDTQYF. DNA of the CDR3: TGTGCCAGCAGCCCCGACAGGAGCACAGATACGCAGTATTTT.

This chain links TRBV28 with TRBJ2-7; TRBD1 aligns across 7 bases. This CDR3 region has 15 residues. From germline, CDR1 is MDHEN and CDR2 SYDVKM. V shed 9 bases, J shed 3 bases, and the junction held 14 bases outside the gene matches. The chain's CDR3 is CASKPPGQTFYEQYF. The CDR3 bases are TGTGCCAGTAAACCCCCGGGACAGACATTCTACGAGCAGTACTTC.

Only one count was recorded for this clone. The chain employs TRBV6-6 and TRBJ2-7; D is unclear. Germline CDR1 reads MNHNY; CDR2 reads SVGAGI (reference sequence). This CDR3 region has 12 residues. The V end was cut by 4 bases, the J end by 3 bases, with 7 bases between. The CDR3: CASSSERYEQYF. The CDR3, as DNA: TGTGCCAGCAGTTCCGAACGCTACGAGCAGTACTTC.

The chain couples TRBV6-6 to TRBJ1-4, with 7 bases fitting TRBD1. This CDR3 is 14 amino acids long. CDR1 and CDR2 (germline): MNHNY, SVGAGI (reference sequence). With V trimmed by 8 bases and J by 5 bases, 8 bases remained unmatched. CDR3 region: CASEDGTVNEKLFF. In DNA, the CDR3 is TGTGCCAGCGAGGACGGGACAGTAAATGAAAAACTGTTTTTT.

The V call is TRBV4-2, the J call TRBJ1-2, with 8 bases fitting TRBD1. The germline gives CDR1 LGHNA, CDR2 YNFKEQ. This CDR3 is 14 amino acids long. V lost 1 base and J lost 4; bases outside the gene matches: 2. The CDR3 loop reads CASSQAQGAYGYTF. CDR3 nucleotide sequence: TGTGCCAGCAGCCAAGCCCAGGGGGCCTATGGCTACACCTTC.

The chain has TRBV19 and TRBJ1-1, with D possibly TRBD1 on 6 matching bases. CDR1 and CDR2 from the germline V gene are LNHDA and SQIVND (reference sequence). The CDR3 spans 13 residues. Trimming left V 5 bases short and J 5 bases short, with 12 bases between. Here the CDR3 DNA reads TGTGCCAGTAGTCACAGGGACGTAACTGAAGCTTTCTTT. Amino acids: CASSHRDVTEAFF.

The chain uses TRBV19 and TRBJ1-2, with D possibly matching TRBD1 (6 bases). V was trimmed by 9 bases and J by 4 bases, leaving 15 bases between them. The germline CDR1 and CDR2 sequences are LNHDA and SQIVND (reference sequence). The CDR3 spans 13 residues. CDR3 protein: CASVDSRVYGYTF. The CDR3 DNA is TGTGCCAGCGTGGACAGTAGAGTCTATGGCTACACCTTC.

The rearrangement joins TRBV7-2 to TRBJ2-3; D unresolved. Germline values: CDR1 SGHTA, CDR2 FQGNSA. V shed 1 base and J shed 2 bases, with 10 bases lying between them. The CDR3 is made up of 15 amino acids. The CDR3 nucleotides read TGTGCCAGCAGCTTAGGGTCCCTAATCACAGATACGCAGTATTTT. Its protein is CASSLGSLITDTQYF.

The chain uses TRBV2 and TRBJ1-1; D not certain. CDR3 size: 12 residues. Germline V gives CDR1 SNHLY, CDR2 FYNNEI. The germline V and J ends were trimmed by 1 base and 10 bases, with 10 bases remaining between them. The CDR3 region is CASSEGWVLAFF. CDR3 nucleotide sequence: TGTGCCAGCAGTGAAGGGTGGGTATTAGCTTTCTTT.

The V call is TRBV15, the J call TRBJ2-7; D may be TRBD2 (6 bases). Germline V gene data show CDR1 as LNHNV and CDR2 as YYDKDF (reference sequence). Trimming left V 1 base short and J 0 bases short, with 16 bases between. CDR3 length equals 17 residues. The chain's CDR3 is CATSRGRFGTGSYEQYF. The CDR3 DNA is TGTGCCACCAGCAGAGGCCGGTTTGGGACTGGCTCCTACGAGCAGTACTTC.